The sequence of this T cell receptor beta chain was determined in a study of blood T cell repertoires in COVID-19. About the study: Both acute and convalescent COVID-19 samples were obtained from the United States, Italy and Spain. T cells, B-cell-depleted T cells, or PBMCs supplied cDNA or gDNA.

This clone was observed once. V lost 6 bases, J lost 9 bases, and 18 bases lay in between. This CDR3 has 15 residues. Germline values: CDR1 PRHDT, CDR2 FYEKMQ (reference sequence). Per the original data handling: Reference gene primer amplification gave estimated nucleated cell counts. Data came from immunoSEQ multiplex PCR; TCRdb stores just in-frame clones and leaves some out. The V and J calls and the clone size are those of that table, but D and trimming were determined from the DNA. The sample lists 360,000 or so clones, 90% occurring once. This TCR derives from a man between 18 and 35 years old with active or convalescent COVID-19. The chain has TRBV13 and TRBJ1-6; perhaps TRBD1 as D (6 bases). Sequenced: peripheral blood. The CDR3 sequence: CASRKQGWDFSPLHF. The CDR3, as DNA: TGTGCCAGCAGAAAACAGGGTTGGGATTTTTCACCCCTCCACTTT.